A selection of T cell receptor beta chains follows, all from one sample in a study of blood T cell repertoires in COVID-19. TCRdb's copy holds only in-frame clones and misses some; the assay was immunoSEQ multiplex PCR. The sample carries under 300,000 clones, approximately 82% recorded once. The specimen sequenced was PBMCs or T cells enriched from blood (not recorded which). Receptors originate from a man between 40 and 49 years old who had recovered from COVID-19. Both conserved end residues are part of each CDR3.

V gene,J gene,CDR3 protein
TRBV6-6,TRBJ2-4,CASSYGSGVAKNIQYF
TRBV2,TRBJ2-3,CASTRSRDRVTDTQYF
TRBV5-5,TRBJ1-2,CASGRLGVWDGYTF
TRBV3-1/TRBV3-2,TRBJ1-1,CASAKRSGGVGKVWTEAFF
TRBV12-3/TRBV12-4,TRBJ1-5,CASRRDINQPQHF
TRBV9,TRBJ2-3,CASSVSGQSSTDTQYF
TRBV9,TRBJ2-1,CASSVEGSSLNEQFF
TRBV27,TRBJ2-4,CASSFRLAGANAKNIQYF
TRBV6-5,TRBJ2-5,CASSYRSAETQYF
TRBV9,TRBJ1-5,CASSFGQGSQPQHF
TRBV7-8,TRBJ1-5,CASSLGTGGRDQPQHF
TRBV6-6,TRBJ1-5,CASRHTDQPQHF
TRBV5-8,TRBJ1-5,CASSPREVGQPQHF
TRBV7-6,TRBJ1-2,CASSLATGLTPGYTF
TRBV6-5,TRBJ2-3,CASSGLAATDTQYF
TRBV5-1,TRBJ2-1,CASSSGPERGPGNEQFF
TRBV11-2,TRBJ1-1,CASSLAGQWSTEAFF
TRBV6-1,TRBJ1-4,CASSEAGLGTGNEKLFF